The 22 T cell receptor beta chains below come from one sample, sequenced in a study of T-cell memory formation after mild COVID-19. TCRdb re-derived calls from the 5' RACE reads in MiXCR, one entry per CDR3 protein. The table lists 150,000 to 200,000 distinct CDR3 sequences, roughly 15% of them singletons. The sequenced sample was PBMCs or a T cell subset sorted from them (not recorded which). The receptors derive from an adult woman who had mild COVID-19 (a few samples of this study predate the infection). Cell type and time point are not known.

The rearrangement uses TRBV12-3 or TRBV12-4 and TRBJ2-3; the D gene is possibly TRBD2 (6 bases). CDR3 size: 16 residues. Trimming removed 6 bases at V and 8 bases at J, with 24 bases between. CDR3 bases: TGTGCCAGCAGACCCGGGACTGGGAGGCTGCATTTTACGCAGTATTTT. Protein: CASRPGTGRLHFTQYF.

This chain links TRBV19 with TRBJ2-2; tentative D call: TRBD1 (5 bases). Deletions cut 4 bases from V and 7 bases from J, with 10 bases between. Germline CDR1 is LNHDA and CDR2 is SQIVND (reference sequence). The CDR3 has 13 residues. CDR3 in DNA: TGTGCCAGTAGTACCCAGGGTCACGGGGAGCTGTTTTTT. Translation: CASSTQGHGELFF.

For this clonotype: Germline is not matched at one junction end, which may reflect a read error. The gene calls are TRBV30 and TRBJ2-7; D assignment may be TRBD1 or TRBD2 (7 bases each). This CDR3 is built from 11 residues. CDR1 is GTSNPN, CDR2 SVGIG, per germline (reference sequence). The CDR3 DNA reads TGTGCCTGGAGTGAAGGGACAGCGGGGATATTC. Translation: CAWSEGTAGIF.

The V gene is TRBV5-1, the J gene TRBJ2-1, with 10 positions matching TRBD1. Germline V gene data show CDR1 as SGHRS and CDR2 as YFSETQ. The V and J ends lost 4 bases and 8 bases, in that order; junction bases with no gene match: 9. The CDR3 runs to 15 residues. This chain's CDR3 is CASSPRQGAFDEQFF. The CDR3 DNA is TGCGCCAGCAGCCCCCGACAGGGGGCTTTCGATGAGCAGTTCTTC.

This rearrangement joins TRBV25-1 to TRBJ2-3; TRBD1 matches at 9 bases. There are 18 residues in the CDR3. CDR1 and CDR2 (germline): MGHDK, SYGVNS. V dropped 4 bases and J dropped 3; count of bases not matched to a gene: 14. The CDR3 DNA sequence: TGTGCCAGCAGTGGATACAACACCGGGACAGGGTTTACAGATACGCAGTATTTT. It specifies CASSGYNTGTGFTDTQYF.

There are a few counts of this clonotype. V usage is TRBV4-2 and J usage is TRBJ2-3; D gene unclear. Trimming removed 0 bases from V and 3 bases from J, with 10 bases in between. The germline V gene has CDR1 LGHNA and CDR2 YNFKEQ. This CDR3 contains 15 residues. Written as DNA, the CDR3 is TGTGCCAGCAGCCAAGATTTTGGGGATACAGATACGCAGTATTTT. It is translated as CASSQDFGDTDTQYF.

In its sample, this clonotype was seen a few times. The rearrangement uses TRBV2 and TRBJ2-2; D possibly corresponds to TRBD1 (6 bases). V lost 6 bases to trimming and J lost 1 base, with 9 bases between them. Germline values: CDR1 SNHLY, CDR2 FYNNEI. CDR3 length equals 14 residues. The CDR3 nucleotides are TGTGCCAGCAGGGGGGCGCGGAACACCGGGGAGCTGTTTTTT. Translated: CASRGARNTGELFF. Variable domain in full (rest from reference TRBV2 and TRBJ2-2): EPEVTQTPSHQVTQMGQEVILRCVPISNHLYFYWYRQILGQKVEFLVSFYNNEISEKSEIFDDQFSVERPDGSNFTLKIRSTKLEDSAMYFCASRGARNTGELFFGEGSRLTVL.

This chain connects TRBV5-5 to TRBJ1-1; D gene ambiguous. The CDR3 contains 13 residues. Per germline, CDR1 SGHKS and CDR2 YYEKEE (reference sequence). With 0 bases removed from V and 4 bases from J, the gap between germline ends came to 7 bases. The CDR3 spells CASSLGLLTEAFF. The CDR3 DNA follows: TGTGCCAGCAGCTTGGGGCTGCTCACTGAAGCTTTCTTT.

The CDR3 region is CASSVGGKGRTDTQYF. The CDR3 DNA is TGTGCCAGCAGCGTTGGGGGGAAAGGACGCACAGATACGCAGTATTTT. The rearrangement links TRBV5-4 to TRBJ2-3; maybe TRBD2 (6 bases). CDR1 and CDR2 (germline): SGHNT, YYREEE (reference sequence). The V gene lost 4 bases and the J gene lost 1 base, with 16 bases spanning the gap. The CDR3 covers 16 residues.

The rearrangement links TRBV6-4 to TRBJ1-1, with D hard to call. The V end was cut by 3 bases, the J end by 1 base, with 6 bases between. The CDR3 loop spans 13 amino acids. From germline, CDR1 is MRHNA and CDR2 SNTAGT. The CDR3 reads CASSEQPNTEAFF. CDR3 sequence (DNA): TGTGCCAGCAGTGAGCAGCCGAACACTGAAGCTTTCTTT.

The V call is TRBV7-6, the J call TRBJ2-6; TRBD1 is a possible D gene (6 bases). Germline V gives CDR1 SGHVS, CDR2 FNYEAQ. V was trimmed by 6 bases and J by 0 bases, leaving 12 bases between them. CDR3 length: 16 residues. The DNA of the CDR3 is TGTGCCAGCAGAGCTGGACAGTCCTCTGGGGCCAACGTCCTGACTTTC. Residues: CASRAGQSSGANVLTF.

The rearrangement links TRBV24-1 to TRBJ1-1, with 7 bases matching TRBD1. The germline CDR1 and CDR2 sequences are KGHDR and SFDVKD. The CDR3 runs 15 residues. V dropped 2 bases and J dropped 7; count of bases not matched to a gene: 9. CDR3 nucleotide sequence: TGTGCCACCAGTGATTCGAGGGCAGGGGGGGGTGAAGCTTTCTTT. Translation gives CATSDSRAGGGEAFF.

The sample holds a few counts of this clonotype. V and J are TRBV20-1 and TRBJ1-1; possible D gene TRBD1, 5 bases. CDR3 length equals 14 residues. From germline, CDR1 is DFQATT and CDR2 SNEGSKA (reference sequence). V dropped 0 bases and J dropped 2 bases, with 10 bases sitting between them. For the CDR3, the DNA is TGCAGTGCTAGAGAGTGGGGGGGTAACACTGAAGCTTTCTTT. It encodes CSAREWGGNTEAFF.

The table lists this clonotype with a few counts. V usage is TRBV7-2 and J usage is TRBJ2-1, with 10 bases lining up with TRBD2. The CDR3 loop spans 16 amino acids. Germline CDR1 is SGHTA and CDR2 is FQGNSA. The J segment lost 10 bases and the V segment lost 1 base, leaving 10 bases of the junction unmatched. The CDR3 here is CASSLDLSGGRGEQFF. CDR3 DNA sequence: TGTGCCAGCAGCTTAGATCTTAGCGGGGGGAGGGGAGAGCAGTTCTTC.

This rearrangement joins TRBV7-2 to TRBJ2-2, with unresolved D. The V gene lost 3 bases and the J gene lost 0 bases, with 5 bases spanning the gap. CDR3 size: 14 residues. Germline V lookup: CDR1 SGHTA, CDR2 FQGNSA. CDR3 region: CASSFFANTGELFF. The CDR3 nucleotides read TGTGCCAGCAGCTTCTTCGCGAACACCGGGGAGCTGTTTTTT.

The rearrangement uses TRBV6-5 and TRBJ2-7, with 8 nucleotides matching TRBD1. V shed 5 bases and J 0 bases; nucleotides not matched to a gene: 9. The CDR3 contains 16 residues. Germline V gives CDR1 MNHEY, CDR2 SVGAGI. The CDR3: CASSPLRDRISYEQYF. For the CDR3, the DNA is TGTGCCAGCAGTCCACTCAGGGACAGGATCTCCTACGAGCAGTACTTC.

This rearrangement joins TRBV5-6 to TRBJ1-6; 8 nucleotides line up with TRBD1. The CDR3 sequence is 12 residues long. Trimming at V came to 7 bases and at J to 7 bases, leaving 1 base not matched to a gene. The V gene's germline CDR1 is SGHDT and CDR2 YYEEEE. CDR3 sequence reads: CASDRGNSPLHF. In nucleotides, the CDR3 is TGTGCCAGCGACAGGGGCAATTCACCCCTCCACTTT.

The rearrangement uses TRBV7-9 and TRBJ2-7; 8 bases map to TRBD2. Germline CDR1 is SEHNR and CDR2 is FQNEAQ (reference sequence). The trim removed 2 bases at V and 5 bases at J, leaving 11 bases unmatched. The CDR3 runs 16 residues. CDR3 residues: CASSLKAAGVVHEQYF. The CDR3 coding sequence is TGTGCCAGCAGCTTAAAGGCAGCGGGAGTCGTCCACGAGCAGTACTTC.

The chain is built from TRBV20-1 and TRBJ1-6; D uncertain. This CDR3 has 13 amino acids. Trimming cost V 0 bases and J 5 bases, with 5 bases left between them. Germline V lookup: CDR1 DFQATT, CDR2 SNEGSKA (reference sequence). This CDR3 is CSAREPHNSPLHF. DNA of the CDR3: TGCAGTGCTAGAGAACCGCATAATTCACCCCTCCACTTT.

V usage is TRBV4-3 and J usage is TRBJ1-2; 8 bases are shared with TRBD1. V lost 0 bases, J lost 6 bases, and 9 bases stayed unmatched. The CDR3 totals 16 residues. Per germline, CDR1 LGHNA and CDR2 YSLEER. The CDR3 nucleotides are TGCGCCAGCAGCCAAGAAGGTCCGCAGGGGGCCCATGGCTACACCTTC. It encodes CASSQEGPQGAHGYTF.

The CDR3 sequence: CASSQVVSNQPQHF. DNA of the CDR3: TGCGCCAGCAGCCAAGTCGTCAGCAATCAGCCCCAGCATTTT. V is TRBV4-1 and J is TRBJ1-5; D remains ambiguous. The V gene's germline CDR1 is MGHRA and CDR2 YSYEKL. The CDR3 contains 14 residues. Trimming pared 1 base from V and 1 base from J, leaving 5 bases between.

The rearrangement joins TRBV5-6 to TRBJ2-7; 13 nucleotides line up with TRBD2. This CDR3 is 17 amino acids long. V was clipped by 2 bases and J by 1 base; unmatched bases: 6. CDR1 and CDR2 from the germline V gene are SGHDT and YYEEEE. CDR3 sequence (DNA): TGTGCCAGCAGCTTACCGTCACTAGCGGGAGGGTCCTACGAGCAGTACTTC. Protein product: CASSLPSLAGGSYEQYF.